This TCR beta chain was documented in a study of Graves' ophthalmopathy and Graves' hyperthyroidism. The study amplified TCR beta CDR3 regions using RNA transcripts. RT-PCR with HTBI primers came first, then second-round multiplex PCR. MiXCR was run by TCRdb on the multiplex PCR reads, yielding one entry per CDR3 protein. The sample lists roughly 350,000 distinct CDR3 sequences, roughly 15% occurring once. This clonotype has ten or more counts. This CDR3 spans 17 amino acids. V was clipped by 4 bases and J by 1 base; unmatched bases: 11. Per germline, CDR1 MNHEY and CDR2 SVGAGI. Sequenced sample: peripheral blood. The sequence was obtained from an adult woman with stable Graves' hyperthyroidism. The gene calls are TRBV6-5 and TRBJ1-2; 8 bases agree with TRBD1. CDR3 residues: CASSSLRDRIHNYGYTF. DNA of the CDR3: TGTGCCAGCAGTTCCCTGCGGGACAGGATCCATAACTATGGCTACACCTTC.